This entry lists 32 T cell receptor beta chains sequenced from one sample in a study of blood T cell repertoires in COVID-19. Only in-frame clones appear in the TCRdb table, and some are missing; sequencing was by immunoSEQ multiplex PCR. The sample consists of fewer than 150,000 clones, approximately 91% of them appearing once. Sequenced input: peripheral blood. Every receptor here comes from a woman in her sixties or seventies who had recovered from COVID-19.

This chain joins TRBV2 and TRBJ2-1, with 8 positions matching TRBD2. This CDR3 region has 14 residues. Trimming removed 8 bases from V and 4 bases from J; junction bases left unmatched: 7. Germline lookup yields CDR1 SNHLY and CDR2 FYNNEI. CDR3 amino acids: CASRGTRGYNEQFF. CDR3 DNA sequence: TGTGCCAGCCGGGGGACTAGGGGTTACAATGAGCAGTTCTTC.

The chain's CDR3 is CASSASRLATQYF. For the CDR3, the DNA is TGTGCCAGCAGCGCTTCCCGACTAGCCACGCAGTATTTT. This chain joins TRBV9 and TRBJ2-3; TRBD2 matches 7 bases. This CDR3 is built from 13 residues. Germline V CDR1 and CDR2: SGDLS, YYNGEE. The J segment lost 9 bases and the V segment lost 3 bases, leaving 7 bases of the junction unmatched.

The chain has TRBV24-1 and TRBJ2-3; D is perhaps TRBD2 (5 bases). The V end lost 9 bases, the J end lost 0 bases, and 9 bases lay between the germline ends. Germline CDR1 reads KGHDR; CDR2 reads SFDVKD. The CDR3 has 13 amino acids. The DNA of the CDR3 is TGTGCCACCGAGGGTCCCAGCACAGATACGCAGTATTTT. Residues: CATEGPSTDTQYF.

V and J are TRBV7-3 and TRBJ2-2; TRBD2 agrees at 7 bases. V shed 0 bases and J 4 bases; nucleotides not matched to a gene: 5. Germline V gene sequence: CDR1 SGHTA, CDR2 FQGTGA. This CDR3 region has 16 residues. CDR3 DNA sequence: TGTGCCAGCAGCTTAACCTCGGGGGGTGCCACCGGGGAGCTGTTTTTT. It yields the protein CASSLTSGGATGELFF.

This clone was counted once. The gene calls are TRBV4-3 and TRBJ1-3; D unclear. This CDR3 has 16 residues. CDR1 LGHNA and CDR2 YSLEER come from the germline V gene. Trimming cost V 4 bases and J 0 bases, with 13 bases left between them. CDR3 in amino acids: CASSPRTEGSGNTIYF. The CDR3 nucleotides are TGCGCCAGCAGCCCGCGAACTGAGGGCTCTGGAAACACCATATATTTT.

The CDR3 loop reads CSASVYSGNTIYF. For the CDR3, the DNA is TGCAGCGCCTCCGTCTACTCTGGAAACACCATATATTTT. The chain joins TRBV29-1 to TRBJ1-3; D is ambiguous. The ends were cut back, 7 bases at V and 0 bases at J, with 10 bases in the middle. CDR1 is SQVTM and CDR2 is ANQGSEA in the germline V gene. The CDR3 contains 13 residues.

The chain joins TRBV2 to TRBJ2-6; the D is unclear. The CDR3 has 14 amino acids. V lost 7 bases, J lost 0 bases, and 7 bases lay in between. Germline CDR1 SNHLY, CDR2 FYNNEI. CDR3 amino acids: CASNAVSGANVLTF. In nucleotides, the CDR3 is TGTGCCAGCAACGCAGTCTCTGGGGCCAACGTCCTGACTTTC.

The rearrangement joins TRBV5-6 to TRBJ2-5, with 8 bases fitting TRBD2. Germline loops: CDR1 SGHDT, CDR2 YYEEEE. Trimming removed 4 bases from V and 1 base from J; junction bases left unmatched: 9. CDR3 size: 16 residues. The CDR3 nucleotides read TGTGCCAGCAGCGCAGGTGGACTAGCCTCCCAAGAGACCCAGTACTTC. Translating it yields CASSAGGLASQETQYF.

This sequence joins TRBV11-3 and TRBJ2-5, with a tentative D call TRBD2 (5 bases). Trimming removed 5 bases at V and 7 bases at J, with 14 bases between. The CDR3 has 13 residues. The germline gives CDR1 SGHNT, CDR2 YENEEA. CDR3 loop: CASSKGPGGTQYF. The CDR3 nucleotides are TGTGCCAGCAGCAAAGGACCAGGAGGGACCCAGTACTTC.

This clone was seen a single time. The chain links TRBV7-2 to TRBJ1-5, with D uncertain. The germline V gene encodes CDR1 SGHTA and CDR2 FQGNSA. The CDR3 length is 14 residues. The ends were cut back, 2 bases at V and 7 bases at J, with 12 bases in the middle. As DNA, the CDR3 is TGTGCCAGCAGCTTAATGTCTACCTACCAGCCCCAGCATTTT. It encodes CASSLMSTYQPQHF.

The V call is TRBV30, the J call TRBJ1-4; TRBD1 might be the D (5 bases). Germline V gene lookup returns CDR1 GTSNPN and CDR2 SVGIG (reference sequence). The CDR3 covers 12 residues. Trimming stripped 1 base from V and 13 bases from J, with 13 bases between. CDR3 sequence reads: CAWSDRSQGLFF. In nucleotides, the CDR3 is TGTGCCTGGAGTGACCGGAGTCAGGGACTGTTTTTT.

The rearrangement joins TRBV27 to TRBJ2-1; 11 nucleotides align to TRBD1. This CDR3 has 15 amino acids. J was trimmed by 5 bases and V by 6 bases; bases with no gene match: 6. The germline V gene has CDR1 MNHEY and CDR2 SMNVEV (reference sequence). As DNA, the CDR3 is TGTGCCAGCAGACCCGGACAGGGGGCTAACAATGAGCAGTTCTTC. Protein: CASRPGQGANNEQFF.

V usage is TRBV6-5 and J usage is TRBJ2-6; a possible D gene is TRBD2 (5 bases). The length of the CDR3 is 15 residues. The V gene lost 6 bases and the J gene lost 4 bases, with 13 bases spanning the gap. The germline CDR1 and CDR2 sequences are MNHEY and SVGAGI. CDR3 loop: CASRDPSGGANVLTF. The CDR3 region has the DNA TGTGCCAGCAGGGACCCCTCGGGAGGGGCCAACGTCCTGACTTTC.

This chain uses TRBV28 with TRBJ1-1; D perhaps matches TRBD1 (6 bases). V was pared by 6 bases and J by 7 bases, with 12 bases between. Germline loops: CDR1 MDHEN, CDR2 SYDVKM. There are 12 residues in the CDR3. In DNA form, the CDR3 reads TGTGCCAGCAGCGCCCGGACAGTTGAAGCTTTCTTT. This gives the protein CASSARTVEAFF.

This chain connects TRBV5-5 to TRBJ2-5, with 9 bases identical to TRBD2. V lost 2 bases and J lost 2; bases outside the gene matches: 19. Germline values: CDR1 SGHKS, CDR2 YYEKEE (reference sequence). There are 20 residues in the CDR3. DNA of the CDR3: TGTGCCAGCAGCTTTTGGGGTAGCGGGAGCCCGGGGTCGGTACAAGAGACCCAGTACTTC. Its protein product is CASSFWGSGSPGSVQETQYF.

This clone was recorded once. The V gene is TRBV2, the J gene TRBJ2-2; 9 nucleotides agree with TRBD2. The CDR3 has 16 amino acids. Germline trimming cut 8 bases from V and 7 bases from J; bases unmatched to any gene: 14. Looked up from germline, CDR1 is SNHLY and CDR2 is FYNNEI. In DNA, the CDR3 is TGTGCCAGCGAGGTGGTAGCGGGGGTGGAAAACGGGGAGCTGTTTTTT. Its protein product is CASEVVAGVENGELFF.

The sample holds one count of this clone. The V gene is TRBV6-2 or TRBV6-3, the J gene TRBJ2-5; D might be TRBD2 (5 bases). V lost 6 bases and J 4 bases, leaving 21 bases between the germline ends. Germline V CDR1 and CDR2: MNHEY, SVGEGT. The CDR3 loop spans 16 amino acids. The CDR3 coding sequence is TGTGCCAGCAGCCAGGACTGGGTGGTTTTGCGAGAGACCCAGTACTTC. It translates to CASSQDWVVLRETQYF.

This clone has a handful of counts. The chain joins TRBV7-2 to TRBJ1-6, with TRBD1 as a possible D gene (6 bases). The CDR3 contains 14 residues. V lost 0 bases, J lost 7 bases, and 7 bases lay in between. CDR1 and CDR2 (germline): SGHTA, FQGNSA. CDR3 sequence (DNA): TGTGCCAGCAGCTTAGCTACAGGGAATTCACCCCTCCACTTT. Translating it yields CASSLATGNSPLHF. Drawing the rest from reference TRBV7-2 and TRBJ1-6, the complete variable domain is GAGVSQSPSNKVTEKGKDVELRCDPISGHTALYWYRQSLGQGLEFLIYFQGNSAPDKSGLPSDRFSAERTGGSVSTLTIQRTQQEDSAVYLCASSLATGNSPLHFGNGTRLTVT.

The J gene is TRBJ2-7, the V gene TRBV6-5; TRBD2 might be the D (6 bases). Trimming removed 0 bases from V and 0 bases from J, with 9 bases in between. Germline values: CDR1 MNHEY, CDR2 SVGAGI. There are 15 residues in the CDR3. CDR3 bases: TGTGCCAGCAGTTACTCGACAGCGGGCTCCTACGAGCAGTACTTC. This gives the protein CASSYSTAGSYEQYF.

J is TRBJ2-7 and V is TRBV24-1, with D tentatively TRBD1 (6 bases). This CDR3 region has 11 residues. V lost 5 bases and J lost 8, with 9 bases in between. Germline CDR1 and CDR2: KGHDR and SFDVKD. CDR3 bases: TGTGCCACCAGTGTAGGACAGCAGCAGTACTTC. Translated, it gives CATSVGQQQYF.

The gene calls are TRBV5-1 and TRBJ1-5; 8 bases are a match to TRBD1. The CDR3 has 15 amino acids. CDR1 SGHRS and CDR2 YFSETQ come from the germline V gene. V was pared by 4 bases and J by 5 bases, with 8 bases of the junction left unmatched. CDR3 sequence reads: CASSLFTGGDQPQHF. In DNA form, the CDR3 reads TGCGCCAGCAGCCTGTTCACAGGGGGAGATCAGCCCCAGCATTTT. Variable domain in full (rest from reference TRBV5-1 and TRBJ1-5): KAGVTQTPRYLIKTRGQQVTLSCSPISGHRSVSWYQQTPGQGLQFLFEYFSETQRNKGNFPGRFSGRQFSNSRSEMNVSTLELGDSALYLCASSLFTGGDQPQHFGDGTRLSIL.

The CDR3 is CASSQNPTTQQFF. The CDR3, as DNA: TGCGCCAGCAGCCAAAACCCCACGACTCAGCAGTTCTTC. This sequence joins TRBV4-3 and TRBJ2-1; D remains ambiguous. From germline, CDR1 is LGHNA and CDR2 YSLEER. The V end lost 2 bases, the J end lost 11 bases, and 13 bases lay between the germline ends. This CDR3 contains 13 residues.

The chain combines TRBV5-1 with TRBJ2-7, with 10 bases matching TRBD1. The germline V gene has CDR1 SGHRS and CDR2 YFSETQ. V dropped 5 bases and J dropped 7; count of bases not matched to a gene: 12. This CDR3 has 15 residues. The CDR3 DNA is TGCGCCAGCAGTTCCGAAGGGACAGGGGTGAGGGAGCAGTACTTC. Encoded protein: CASSSEGTGVREQYF. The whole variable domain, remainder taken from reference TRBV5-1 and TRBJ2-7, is KAGVTQTPRYLIKTRGQQVTLSCSPISGHRSVSWYQQTPGQGLQFLFEYFSETQRNKGNFPGRFSGRQFSNSRSEMNVSTLELGDSALYLCASSSEGTGVREQYFGPGTRLTVT.

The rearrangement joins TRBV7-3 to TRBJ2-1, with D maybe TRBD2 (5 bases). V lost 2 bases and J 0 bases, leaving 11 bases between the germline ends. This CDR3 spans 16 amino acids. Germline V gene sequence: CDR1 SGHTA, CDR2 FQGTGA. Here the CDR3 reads CASSLGSGSSYNEQFF. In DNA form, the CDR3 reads TGTGCCAGCAGCTTAGGATCGGGATCCTCCTACAATGAGCAGTTCTTC.

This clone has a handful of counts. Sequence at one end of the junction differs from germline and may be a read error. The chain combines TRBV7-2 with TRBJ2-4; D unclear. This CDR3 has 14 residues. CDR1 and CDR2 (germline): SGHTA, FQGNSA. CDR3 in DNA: TGTGCCAGCAGCTTTGAGGTAGCCCAAAACATTCAGTACTTC. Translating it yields CASSFEVAQNIQYF.

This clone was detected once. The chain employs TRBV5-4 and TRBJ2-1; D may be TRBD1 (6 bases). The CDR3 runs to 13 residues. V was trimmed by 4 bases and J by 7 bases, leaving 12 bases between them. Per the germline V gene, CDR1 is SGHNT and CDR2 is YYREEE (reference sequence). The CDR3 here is CASSTTGINEQFF. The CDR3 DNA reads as TGTGCCAGCAGCACCACAGGGATTAATGAGCAGTTCTTC. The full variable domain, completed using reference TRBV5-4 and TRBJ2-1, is ETGVTQSPTHLIKTRGQQVTLRCSSQSGHNTVSWYQQALGQGPQFIFQYYREEENGRGNFPPRFSGLQFPNYSSELNVNALELDDSALYLCASSTTGINEQFFGPGTRLTVL.

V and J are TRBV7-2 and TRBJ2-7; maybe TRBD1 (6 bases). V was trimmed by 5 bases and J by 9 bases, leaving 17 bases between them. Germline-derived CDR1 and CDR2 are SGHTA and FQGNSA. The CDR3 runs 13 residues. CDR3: CASSPGVGWAQYF. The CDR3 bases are TGTGCCAGCAGCCCAGGGGTAGGGTGGGCGCAGTACTTC.

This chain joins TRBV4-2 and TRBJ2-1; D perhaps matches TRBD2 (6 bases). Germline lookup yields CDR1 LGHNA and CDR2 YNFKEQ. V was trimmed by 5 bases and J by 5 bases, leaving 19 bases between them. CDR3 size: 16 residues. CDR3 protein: CASSVRAGQWDNEQFF. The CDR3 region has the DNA TGTGCCAGCAGCGTCCGGGCGGGGCAGTGGGACAATGAGCAGTTCTTC.

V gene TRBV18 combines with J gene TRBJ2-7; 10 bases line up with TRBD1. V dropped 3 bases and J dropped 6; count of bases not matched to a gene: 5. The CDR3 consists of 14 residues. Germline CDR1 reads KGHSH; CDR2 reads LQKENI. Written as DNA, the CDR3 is TGTGCCAGCTCACCTTTGACAGGGGGCGGCGAGCAGTACTTC. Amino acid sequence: CASSPLTGGGEQYF.

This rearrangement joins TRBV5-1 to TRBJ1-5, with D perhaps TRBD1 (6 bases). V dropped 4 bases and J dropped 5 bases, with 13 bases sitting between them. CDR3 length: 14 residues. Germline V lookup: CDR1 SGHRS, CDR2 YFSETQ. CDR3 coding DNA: TGCGCCAGCAGCCCGGAAGGGGGTTATCAGCCCCAGCATTTT. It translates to CASSPEGGYQPQHF.

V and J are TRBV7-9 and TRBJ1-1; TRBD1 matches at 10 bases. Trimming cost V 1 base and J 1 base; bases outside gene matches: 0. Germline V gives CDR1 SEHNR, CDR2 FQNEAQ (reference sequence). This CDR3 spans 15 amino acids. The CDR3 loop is CASSLGDRGNTEAFF. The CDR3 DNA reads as TGTGCCAGCAGCTTAGGGGACAGGGGGAACACTGAAGCTTTCTTT. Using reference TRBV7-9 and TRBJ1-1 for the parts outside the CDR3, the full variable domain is DTGVSQNPRHKITKRGQNVTFRCDPISEHNRLYWYRQTLGQGPEFLTYFQNEAQLEKSRLLSDRFSAERPKGSFSTLEIQRTEQGDSAMYLCASSLGDRGNTEAFFGQGTRLTVV.

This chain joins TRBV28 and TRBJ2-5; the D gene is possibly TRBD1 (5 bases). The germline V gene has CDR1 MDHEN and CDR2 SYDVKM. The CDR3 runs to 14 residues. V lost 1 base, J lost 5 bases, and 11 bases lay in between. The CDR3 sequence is CASSLSQGRETQYF. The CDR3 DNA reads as TGTGCCAGCAGTTTATCGCAGGGCCGGGAGACCCAGTACTTC.